The 11 T cell receptor beta chains in this list originate from one sample, sequenced in a study of technical replicates of blood from a handful of donors. Clones were read by immunoSEQ multiplex PCR, and TCRdb kept only the in-frame ones, dropping some. The data contain 65,000 to 90,000 clones, 65% to 90% of them singletons. Sample: PBMCs. These receptor sequences come from a human donor in good health. Some clones in this sample may be carry-over from other donors' samples.

The genes are TRBV30 and TRBJ1-2, with D possibly TRBD1 on 5 matching bases. The CDR3 consists of 14 residues. CDR1 GTSNPN and CDR2 SVGIG come from the germline V gene (reference sequence). Trimming left V 2 bases short and J 0 bases short, with 10 bases between. CDR3 sequence (DNA): TGTGCCTGGAGTCTACAGGCTTCTAACTATGGCTACACCTTC. It encodes CAWSLQASNYGYTF. Drawing the rest from reference TRBV30 and TRBJ1-2, the complete variable domain is SQTIHQWPATLVQPVGSPLSLECTVEGTSNPNLYWYRQAAGRGLQLLFYSVGIGQISSEVPQNLSASRPQDRQFILSSKKLLLSDSGFYLCAWSLQASNYGYTFGSGTRLTVV.

The chain joins TRBV5-1 to TRBJ2-1, with 7 bases aligning to TRBD1. V gave up 7 bases and J gave up 8 bases; unmatched junction bases: 27. Germline V gene lookup returns CDR1 SGHRS and CDR2 YFSETQ. The CDR3 covers 19 residues. The CDR3 DNA sequence: TGCGCCAGCGCCGCCCAAGGGGGCTACCGTCTAGACAGGACCGATGAGCAGTTCTTC. This gives the protein CASAAQGGYRLDRTDEQFF.

The V gene is TRBV9, the J gene TRBJ2-3; D is uncertain. Germline values: CDR1 SGDLS, CDR2 YYNGEE. The germline V and J ends were trimmed by 4 bases and 1 base, with 7 bases remaining between them. This CDR3 comprises 13 residues. The CDR3 reads CASSSRGTDTQYF. CDR3 coding DNA: TGTGCCAGCAGCTCTCGGGGCACAGATACGCAGTATTTT.

The chain recombines TRBV13 with TRBJ2-7; a weak D match, TRBD2 (5 bases). The CDR3 runs to 14 residues. V was clipped by 5 bases and J by 4 bases, with 15 bases between them. Germline loops: CDR1 PRHDT, CDR2 FYEKMQ (reference sequence). CDR3 nucleotide sequence: TGTGCCAGCAGCCGAACAAATACTAGGTACGAGCAGTACTTC. The encoded protein is CASSRTNTRYEQYF.

The rearrangement links TRBV9 to TRBJ2-1; tentative D call: TRBD2 (7 bases). Trimming removed 2 bases at V and 6 bases at J, with 15 bases between. Germline CDR1 SGDLS, CDR2 YYNGEE. This CDR3 contains 15 residues. The CDR3 DNA follows: TGTGCCAGCAGCGTTCGGGGGGCCTTAACCAATGAGCAGTTCTTC. Protein product: CASSVRGALTNEQFF.

The chain recombines TRBV9 with TRBJ2-2; D ambiguous. The length of the CDR3 is 14 residues. Germline V gene lookup returns CDR1 SGDLS and CDR2 YYNGEE. The V end was cut by 2 bases, the J end by 4 bases, with 9 bases between. CDR3 in amino acids: CASSVGLGTGELFF. In DNA form, the CDR3 reads TGTGCCAGCAGCGTGGGCCTTGGCACCGGGGAGCTGTTTTTT.

This clone has only one observation. The chain joins TRBV12-2 to TRBJ2-5; the table's D call TRBD1 went unverified against the DNA. The last part of the DNA fits TRBJ2-7 better; the J call may be wrong. TRBV12-2 is flagged as a pseudogene. CDR3 length: 15 residues. The CDR3 region is CASRPWDRVSYEQYF. The CDR3 nucleotides read TGTGCAAGTCGCCCCTGGGACAGGGTCTCCTACGAGCAGTACTTC.

The CDR3 loop reads CASSVSSGTDTQYF. The DNA for the CDR3 is TGCGCCAGCAGTGTGTCTAGCGGCACAGATACGCAGTATTTT. The V gene is TRBV10-1, the J gene TRBJ2-3; D perhaps matches TRBD2 (6 bases). The CDR3 runs to 14 residues. V was cut by 4 bases and J by 1 base, with 9 bases left in between. Per germline, CDR1 WNHNN and CDR2 SYGVQD (reference sequence).

CDR3 DNA sequence: TGTGCCAGCAGCCAAGTCCGGAGTCGGCCCCATCCTTCGACCCAGTACTTC. This gives the protein CASSQVRSRPHPSTQYF. The rearrangement uses TRBV4-2 and TRBJ2-5; D call uncertain. This CDR3 spans 17 amino acids. Trimming removed 1 base from V and 7 bases from J, with 22 bases in between. The V gene's germline CDR1 is LGHNA and CDR2 YNFKEQ.

This sequence joins TRBV14 and TRBJ1-6; 7 bases are shared with TRBD1. The V segment lost 5 bases and the J segment 10 bases; nucleotides outside the gene matches: 11. Germline CDR1 SGHDN, CDR2 FVKESK. The CDR3 sequence is 15 residues long. CDR3 loop: CASSSRRDSGSPLHF. The CDR3 bases are TGTGCCAGCAGCTCCCGACGGGACAGTGGGTCACCCCTCCACTTT.

The chain couples TRBV7-2 to TRBJ2-7; D might be TRBD1 (6 bases). V shed 0 bases and J shed 6 bases, with 9 bases lying between them. Germline CDR1 reads SGHTA; CDR2 reads FQGNSA. The length of the CDR3 is 13 residues. The CDR3, as DNA: TGTGCCAGCAGCTTAGCGGGGGCGGGCGAGCAGTACTTC. It translates to CASSLAGAGEQYF. Variable domain in full (rest from reference TRBV7-2 and TRBJ2-7): GAGVSQSPSNKVTEKGKDVELRCDPISGHTALYWYRQSLGQGLEFLIYFQGNSAPDKSGLPSDRFSAERTGGSVSTLTIQRTQQEDSAVYLCASSLAGAGEQYFGPGTRLTVT.